The 32 T cell receptor beta chains listed next were all sequenced from one sample in a study of T cells in Graves' hyperthyroidism and ophthalmopathy. Amplification targeted TCR beta CDR3 regions from RNA transcripts. Initially, a first-round RT-PCR of the TCR CDR3 employed the HTBI primer set. TCRdb called the multiplex PCR reads again in MiXCR, with one record for every CDR3 protein. Of roughly 600,000 distinct CDR3 sequences in the sample, 14% are singletons; the top ten hold around 12%. The sequenced sample consisted of blood. Receptors originate from a woman between 50 and 59 years old with Graves' ophthalmopathy.

This clonotype was seen at least ten times. The J gene is TRBJ1-2, the V gene TRBV2; TRBD1 agrees at 9 bases. Germline loops: CDR1 SNHLY, CDR2 FYNNEI. This CDR3 comprises 15 residues. V lost 10 bases and J lost 0; bases outside the gene matches: 9. The CDR3 DNA follows: TGTGCCACCCTGGACAGGGGCGAAGCTAACTATGGCTACACCTTC. Translated: CATLDRGEANYGYTF.

This clonotype was detected a few times. The V and J genes are TRBV12-3 or TRBV12-4 and TRBJ1-3, with D perhaps TRBD1 (5 bases). CDR3 length equals 15 residues. V gave up 8 bases and J gave up 5 bases, with 19 bases separating them. In DNA form, the CDR3 reads TGTGCCAGCCGACTTTTTTCGGGGGATAGAAACACCATATATTTT. Translated, it gives CASRLFSGDRNTIYF.

This clonotype was counted many times. The chain couples TRBV28 to TRBJ1-1; 11 positions agree with TRBD1. The CDR3 runs 16 residues. The germline CDR1 and CDR2 sequences are MDHEN and SYDVKM. The V segment lost 3 bases and the J segment 5 bases; nucleotides outside the gene matches: 8. The CDR3 loop reads CASSFLDRGLETEAFF. CDR3 nucleotides: TGTGCCAGCAGTTTTCTGGACAGGGGGCTTGAAACTGAAGCTTTCTTT.

This clonotype appeared a few times. The chain recombines TRBV10-3 with TRBJ1-1; D is possibly TRBD1 (6 bases). V lost 4 bases, J lost 5 bases, and 17 bases lay in between. This CDR3 region has 15 residues. Germline V gene sequence: CDR1 ENHRY, CDR2 SYGVKD. DNA of the CDR3: TGTGCCATCAGTGCTGAGGGGGGAGGGCCGACTGAAGCTTTCTTT. Translating gives CAISAEGGGPTEAFF.

This clonotype was counted at least ten times. The chain is built from TRBV2 and TRBJ1-3; unclear D gene. There are 16 residues in the CDR3. V lost 5 bases and J lost 0, with 14 bases in between. The germline V gene encodes CDR1 SNHLY and CDR2 FYNNEI. The DNA for the CDR3 is TGTGCCAGCAGTCCCTACCGGCTGAGCTCTGGAAACACCATATATTTT. Protein: CASSPYRLSSGNTIYF.

This clonotype was seen many times. V usage is TRBV28 and J usage is TRBJ2-1; no firm D call. Germline-derived CDR1 and CDR2 are MDHEN and SYDVKM. V was cut by 8 bases and J by 7 bases, with 18 bases left in between. This CDR3 comprises 14 residues. DNA for the CDR3: TGTGCCAGCTGGCCGGCCTCAATAAAGAATGAGCAGTTCTTC. Translation: CASWPASIKNEQFF. The variable domain in full, completed from reference TRBV28 and TRBJ2-1, reads DVKVTQSSRYLVKRTGEKVFLECVQDMDHENMFWYRQDPGLGLRLIYFSYDVKMKEKGDIPEGYSVSREKKERFSLILESASTNQTSMYLCASWPASIKNEQFFGPGTRLTVL.

This clonotype has a count of ten or more. The rearrangement links TRBV2 to TRBJ2-1, with TRBD2 matching 10 bases. The CDR3 is made up of 13 amino acids. The germline V gene encodes CDR1 SNHLY and CDR2 FYNNEI. Trimming took 5 bases from V and 12 from J; bases not matched to a gene: 7. The CDR3 loop reads CASSYSSGSPQFF. CDR3 bases: TGTGCCAGCAGTTACTCTAGCGGGAGTCCGCAGTTCTTC.

This clonotype has a handful of counts. The chain recombines TRBV4-3 with TRBJ2-7, with 7 positions matching TRBD1. Trimming at V came to 1 base and at J to 3 bases, leaving 9 bases not matched to a gene. This CDR3 comprises 16 residues. Germline CDR1 LGHNA, CDR2 YSLEER. Here the CDR3 DNA reads TGCGCCAGCAGCCAAGTAACGGTCGCAGGGGGCTACGAGCAGTACTTC. As protein: CASSQVTVAGGYEQYF.

This clonotype was recorded at least ten times. The chain uses TRBV11-3 and TRBJ2-3; 9 bases agree with TRBD1. This CDR3 is 16 amino acids long. Unmatched junction bases numbered 11, after V lost 5 bases and J lost 5 bases. Germline V gene data show CDR1 as SGHNT and CDR2 as YENEEA. This CDR3 is CASSPAPQGARDTQYF. In DNA, the CDR3 is TGTGCCAGCAGCCCAGCGCCACAGGGGGCTAGAGATACGCAGTATTTT.

This clonotype was seen repeatedly, ten times or more. The gene calls are TRBV10-3 and TRBJ1-5; 8 bases are a match to TRBD1. The CDR3 is made up of 17 amino acids. Per the germline V gene, CDR1 is ENHRY and CDR2 is SYGVKD. V shed 2 bases and J 5 bases; nucleotides not matched to a gene: 11. CDR3 sequence (DNA): TGTGCCATCAGTGAGGTCTTCGGACAGGGAGGAGATCAGCCCCAGCATTTT. Residues: CAISEVFGQGGDQPQHF.

There are many counts of this clonotype. V gene TRBV9 combines with J gene TRBJ1-3; 7 bases fit TRBD1. The J segment lost 0 bases and the V segment lost 5 bases, leaving 14 bases of the junction unmatched. The CDR3 has 18 amino acids. CDR1 and CDR2 (germline): SGDLS, YYNGEE. The CDR3 reads CASSYRGVWDSSGNTIYF. The CDR3 bases are TGTGCCAGCAGTTACAGGGGCGTTTGGGACAGCTCTGGAAACACCATATATTTT.

The J gene is TRBJ1-4, the V gene TRBV7-6; D remains ambiguous. This CDR3 contains 13 residues. V was pared by 4 bases and J by 5 bases, with 8 bases between. Germline V CDR1 and CDR2: SGHVS, FNYEAQ. The CDR3 spells CASSSRTNEKLFF. In nucleotides, the CDR3 is TGTGCCAGCAGCTCCAGAACAAATGAAAAACTGTTTTTT.

The sample holds a few counts of this clonotype. Mismatch with germline at one junction end may stem from a read error. The chain has TRBV4-1 and TRBJ1-5; D gene uncertain. CDR1 and CDR2 from the germline V gene are MGHRA and YSYEKL. The CDR3 consists of 15 residues. In DNA, the CDR3 is TGTGCCAGCAGCCAAGGAGGCATCCCAAATCAGCCCCAGCATTTT. Encoded protein: CASSQGGIPNQPQHF.

The table lists this clonotype with many counts. This chain links TRBV2 with TRBJ1-5; the D gene is possibly TRBD1 (6 bases). The CDR3 contains 15 residues. Looked up from germline, CDR1 is SNHLY and CDR2 is FYNNEI. Trimming removed 1 base from V and 5 bases from J, with 12 bases in between. This chain's CDR3 is CASSEDQTGYQPQHF. For the CDR3, the DNA is TGTGCCAGCAGTGAAGATCAGACAGGATATCAGCCCCAGCATTTT.

There are a few counts of this clonotype. A much larger clone differs by one base, so this may be a read error. The chain employs TRBV12-3 or TRBV12-4 and TRBJ2-1, with 11 bases lining up with TRBD2. V was clipped by 5 bases and J by 7 bases; unmatched bases: 10. This CDR3 contains 16 residues. The CDR3 coding sequence is TGTGCCAGCAGTGGTAGCGGGAGGGCCTGGCGGAATGAGCAGTTCTTC. Residues: CASSGSGRAWRNEQFF.

This clonotype was seen many times. The CDR3 sequence: CASSFGTSENNEQFF. CDR3 nucleotides: TGTGCCAGCAGTTTCGGGACTAGCGAAAACAATGAGCAGTTCTTC. J is TRBJ2-1 and V is TRBV28; TRBD2 matches at 10 bases. Unmatched junction bases numbered 4, after V lost 3 bases and J lost 5 bases. CDR3 length: 15 residues. Germline assignment: CDR1 MDHEN and CDR2 SYDVKM.

V gene TRBV28 combines with J gene TRBJ2-1, with TRBD2 matching over 7 bases. There are 14 residues in the CDR3. V was clipped by 7 bases and J by 5 bases; unmatched bases: 8. CDR1 is MDHEN and CDR2 is SYDVKM in the germline V gene. CDR3: CASISGIGNNEQFF. The DNA of the CDR3 is TGTGCCAGCATCAGCGGGATTGGGAACAATGAGCAGTTCTTC.

This clonotype was counted at least ten times. J is TRBJ2-5 and V is TRBV6-1, with D possibly TRBD1 on 5 matching bases. The CDR3 sequence is 14 residues long. The V end was cut by 3 bases, the J end by 4 bases, with 12 bases between. Germline V gives CDR1 MNHNS, CDR2 SASEGT. The CDR3 here is CASSDFGHGETQYF. The CDR3 DNA is TGTGCCAGCAGTGATTTTGGACACGGAGAGACCCAGTACTTC.

The chain carries TRBV20-1 and TRBJ2-2, with 9 nucleotides matching TRBD1. The CDR3 is 14 amino acids. With V trimmed by 6 bases and J by 6 bases, 8 bases remained unmatched. The germline CDR1 and CDR2 sequences are DFQATT and SNEGSKA (reference sequence). The CDR3 spells CSARTGALAGELFF. The CDR3 region has the DNA TGCAGTGCAAGGACAGGGGCCTTAGCCGGGGAGCTGTTTTTT.

A remark on this clonotype: A single base separates this from a much larger clone, so it may be a read error. This chain uses TRBV11-2 with TRBJ2-6; D not certain. The CDR3 extends over 15 amino acids. V was shortened by 2 bases and J by 0 bases, with 5 bases between the two germline ends. Per the germline V gene, CDR1 is SGHAT and CDR2 is FQNNGV. The CDR3 sequence: CASSLLDSGANVLTF. CDR3 in DNA: TGTGCCAGCAGCTTATTGGACTCTGGGGCCAACGTCCTGACTTTC.

This clonotype was observed a handful of times. V usage is TRBV5-1 and J usage is TRBJ1-1; possible D gene TRBD1, 6 bases. Trimming stripped 1 base from V and 4 bases from J, with 14 bases between. Germline V gives CDR1 SGHRS, CDR2 YFSETQ. CDR3 length: 15 residues. CDR3 in amino acids: CASSLSTGASTEAFF. In DNA form, the CDR3 reads TGCGCCAGCAGCTTGTCTACGGGGGCCAGCACTGAAGCTTTCTTT.

This clonotype was recorded only once. The junction shows a germline mismatch at one end, possibly a read error. This rearrangement joins TRBV11-2 to TRBJ1-6, with D possibly matching TRBD1 (5 bases). Germline V gene sequence: CDR1 SGHAT, CDR2 FQNNGV. This CDR3 is built from 15 residues. Here the CDR3 reads CASGHLGHYNSPPHF. CDR3 DNA sequence: TGTGCCAGCGGGCATCTTGGACACTATAATTCACCCCCCCACTTT.

This clonotype was seen a handful of times. Here the CDR3 DNA reads TGTGCCACCAGTTTTCGACAGGGGGCAAGAACTAATGAAAAACTGTTTTTT. Amino acids: CATSFRQGARTNEKLFF. The chain uses TRBV24-1 and TRBJ1-4; 10 bases line up with TRBD1. The V gene's germline CDR1 is KGHDR and CDR2 SFDVKD. J was trimmed by 1 base and V by 6 bases; bases with no gene match: 7. The CDR3 sequence is 17 residues long.

This clonotype appeared a few times. The chain combines TRBV19 with TRBJ2-1; D unresolved. The V and J ends lost 2 bases and 8 bases respectively, with 10 bases between them. The CDR3 is made up of 13 amino acids. CDR1 and CDR2 from the germline V gene are LNHDA and SQIVND (reference sequence). Written as DNA, the CDR3 is TGTGCCAGTAGTATAACCGGATACCATGAGCAGTTCTTC. Encoded protein: CASSITGYHEQFF.

With respect to this clonotype: Just one base apart from a much larger clone, this may be a read error. The chain is built from TRBV29-1 and TRBJ1-1, with D possibly TRBD1 on 5 matching bases. Deletions cut 6 bases from V and 6 bases from J, with 29 bases between. Germline-derived CDR1 and CDR2 are SQVTM and ANQGSEA. CDR3 length equals 17 residues. The CDR3 nucleotides read TGCAGCGTGGGAAGCGGGCAGGGTTTATGGTTAGGGCCTGAAGCTTTCTTT. Its protein is CSVGSGQGLWLGPEAFF.

This clonotype was detected once. The genes are TRBV2 and TRBJ1-1, with D possibly matching TRBD1 (5 bases). The germline gives CDR1 SNHLY, CDR2 FYNNEI. Trimming took off 4 bases at V and 2 bases at J, with 14 bases between the two ends. The CDR3 contains 15 residues. As DNA, the CDR3 is TGTGCCAGCAGTGCCCCCGGGACGGGAAACACTGAAGCTTTCTTT. The encoded protein is CASSAPGTGNTEAFF. Complete variable domain (other parts from reference TRBV2 and TRBJ1-1): EPEVTQTPSHQVTQMGQEVILRCVPISNHLYFYWYRQILGQKVEFLVSFYNNEISEKSEIFDDQFSVERPDGSNFTLKIRSTKLEDSAMYFCASSAPGTGNTEAFFGQGTRLTVV.

This clonotype was detected many times. The chain links TRBV18 to TRBJ2-3; tentative D call: TRBD2 (6 bases). The germline gives CDR1 KGHSH, CDR2 LQKENI. V lost 0 bases to trimming and J lost 5 bases, with 9 bases between them. This CDR3 is 14 amino acids long. Here the CDR3 DNA reads TGTGCCAGCTCACCACCGGCGGGGTTAGATACGCAGTATTTT. This gives the protein CASSPPAGLDTQYF. The whole variable domain, filled in from reference TRBV18 and TRBJ2-3, reads NAGVMQNPRHLVRRRGQEARLRCSPMKGHSHVYWYRQLPEEGLKFMVYLQKENIIDESGMPKERFSAEFPKEGPSILRIQQVVRGDSAAYFCASSPPAGLDTQYFGPGTRLTVL.

This clonotype was counted ten times or more. This chain joins TRBV3-1 and TRBJ2-1, with D tentatively TRBD2 (5 bases). The ends were cut back, 1 base at V and 10 bases at J, with 11 bases in the middle. Germline V gives CDR1 LGHDT, CDR2 YNNKEL (reference sequence). The CDR3 sequence is 13 residues long. The CDR3 sequence is CASSQVDSMEQFF. The CDR3 nucleotides read TGTGCCAGCAGCCAAGTGGACTCTATGGAGCAGTTCTTC.

V gene TRBV10-3 combines with J gene TRBJ1-2; D is uncertain. The CDR3 totals 15 residues. Germline V CDR1 and CDR2: ENHRY, SYGVKD. Trimming shortened V by 6 bases and J by 1 base, and 15 bases separated the two germline ends. The CDR3 region has the DNA TGTGCCATCAGCGCCTCCGGTTCTCGTAACTATGGCTACACCTTC. It encodes CAISASGSRNYGYTF.

V is TRBV4-2 and J is TRBJ2-3; the match to TRBD2 covers 7 bases. V shed 0 bases, J shed 2 bases, and the junction held 8 bases outside the gene matches. The CDR3 spans 17 residues. Germline CDR1 is LGHNA and CDR2 is YNFKEQ. The CDR3 nucleotides read TGTGCCAGCAGCCAAGATAACGCGGGAGCTTTCACAGATACGCAGTATTTT. Its protein is CASSQDNAGAFTDTQYF.

This clonotype was seen repeatedly, ten times or more. The V and J genes are TRBV14 and TRBJ1-2; no clear D. V was trimmed by 1 base and J by 4 bases, leaving 13 bases between them. CDR3 length: 15 residues. Germline lookup yields CDR1 SGHDN and CDR2 FVKESK. The CDR3 DNA reads TGTGCCAGCAGCCAAGTAGCGGGAAGCATCTATGGCTACACCTTC. As protein: CASSQVAGSIYGYTF.

This clonotype was observed many times. This chain uses TRBV12-3 or TRBV12-4 with TRBJ2-4; D unclear. Trimming cost V 8 bases and J 0 bases, with 17 bases left between them. This CDR3 has 16 amino acids. The CDR3 DNA follows: TGTGCCAGCCACCCAGGTGTGGGGTTAGCCAAAAACATTCAGTACTTC. Its translation is CASHPGVGLAKNIQYF.